This TCR beta chain was captured by sequencing in a study of CD8 T cells in ankylosing spondylitis. Findings and caveats of the study: Reported data indicate significant enrichment of disease-linked clones within matched ankylosing spondylitis synovial fluid.

Quantitative 5'-RACE with molecular barcodes produced the TCR beta libraries. TCRdb called the 5' RACE reads again in MiXCR, with one record for every CDR3 protein. The table lists about 240,000 distinct CDR3 sequences, around 9.1% of them singletons. Germline assignment: CDR1 SGHAT and CDR2 FQNNGV. The CDR3 extends over 20 amino acids. V lost 1 base, J lost 6 bases, and 22 bases stayed unmatched. This clonotype was detected only a few times. No antigen is known for it. Sequencing input: blood, either unsorted or a sorted T cell fraction (not recorded which). V usage is TRBV11-2 and J usage is TRBJ2-7; 9 positions match TRBD2. The receptor's source is a male donor with ankylosing spondylitis or in good health (not recorded which). The CDR3 coding sequence is TGTGCCAGCAGCTTAGGCAGTGGCGGGAGGGCAGAGAGACGTACGGGCGAGCAGTACTTC. Translating gives CASSLGSGGRAERRTGEQYF.